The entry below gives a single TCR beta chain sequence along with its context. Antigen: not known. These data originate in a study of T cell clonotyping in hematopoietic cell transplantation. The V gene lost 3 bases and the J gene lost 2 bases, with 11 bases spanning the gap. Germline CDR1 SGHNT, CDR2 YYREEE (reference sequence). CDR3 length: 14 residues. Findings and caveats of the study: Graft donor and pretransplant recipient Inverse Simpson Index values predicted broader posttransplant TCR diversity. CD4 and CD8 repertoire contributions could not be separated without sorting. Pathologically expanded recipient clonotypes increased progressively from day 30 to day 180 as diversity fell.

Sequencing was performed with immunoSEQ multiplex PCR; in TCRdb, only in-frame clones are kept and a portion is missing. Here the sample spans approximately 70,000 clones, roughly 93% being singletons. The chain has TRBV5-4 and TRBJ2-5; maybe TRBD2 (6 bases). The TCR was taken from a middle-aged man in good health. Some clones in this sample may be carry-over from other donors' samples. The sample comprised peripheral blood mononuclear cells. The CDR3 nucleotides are TGTGCCAGCAGCTCCAGCGGGCCACAAGAGACCCAGTACTTC. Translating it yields CASSSSGPQETQYF.